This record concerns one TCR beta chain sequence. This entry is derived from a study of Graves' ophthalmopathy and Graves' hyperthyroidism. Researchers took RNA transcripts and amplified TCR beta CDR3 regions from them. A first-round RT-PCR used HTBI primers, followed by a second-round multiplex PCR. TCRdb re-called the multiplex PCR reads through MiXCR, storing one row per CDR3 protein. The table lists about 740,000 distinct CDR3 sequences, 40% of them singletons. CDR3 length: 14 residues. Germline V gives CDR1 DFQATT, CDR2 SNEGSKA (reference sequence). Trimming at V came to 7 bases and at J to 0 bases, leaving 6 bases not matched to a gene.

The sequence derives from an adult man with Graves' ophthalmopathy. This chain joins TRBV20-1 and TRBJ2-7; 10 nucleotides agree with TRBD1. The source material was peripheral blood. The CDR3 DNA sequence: TGCAGTGTTCCGACAGGGGGCTTCTCCTACGAGCAGTACTTC. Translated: CSVPTGGFSYEQYF.